This T cell receptor (beta chain) was captured by sequencing in a study of T-cell memory formation after mild COVID-19. In this sample, this clonotype turned up many times. What it recognizes is unknown. Regarding the study as a whole: Clones shrinking between day 15 and 85 showed a balanced CD4/CD8 split, and those that grew later tilted toward CD4+. In pre-infection memory, a portion of responding clones appeared, which suggested that cross-reactive memory joined.

It was 5'RACE with constant-segment primers that produced the TCR alpha and TCR beta cDNA libraries, which carried sample barcodes and UMIs. In TCRdb, the 5' RACE reads were re-called with MiXCR into one record per CDR3 protein. The sample comprises about 150,000 distinct CDR3 sequences, approximately 12% of which are singletons, and 2.5% to 4% rests with the top ten. This CDR3 comprises 16 residues. The germline CDR1 and CDR2 sequences are SGHTA and FQGNSA. V lost 1 base to trimming and J lost 2 bases, with 12 bases between them. V gene TRBV7-2 combines with J gene TRBJ2-1, with D possibly matching TRBD1 (5 bases). Sample: PBMCs or a T cell subset sorted from them (not recorded which). The receptor was isolated from a man between 18 and 35 years old who had mild COVID-19 (a few samples of this study predate the infection). Cell type and time point are not known. The CDR3 spells CASSLVGAATYNEQFF. In nucleotides, the CDR3 is TGTGCCAGCAGCTTAGTAGGGGCAGCTACCTACAATGAGCAGTTCTTC. The whole variable domain, filled in from reference TRBV7-2 and TRBJ2-1, reads GAGVSQSPSNKVTEKGKDVELRCDPISGHTALYWYRQSLGQGLEFLIYFQGNSAPDKSGLPSDRFSAERTGGSVSTLTIQRTQQEDSAVYLCASSLVGAATYNEQFFGPGTRLTVL.